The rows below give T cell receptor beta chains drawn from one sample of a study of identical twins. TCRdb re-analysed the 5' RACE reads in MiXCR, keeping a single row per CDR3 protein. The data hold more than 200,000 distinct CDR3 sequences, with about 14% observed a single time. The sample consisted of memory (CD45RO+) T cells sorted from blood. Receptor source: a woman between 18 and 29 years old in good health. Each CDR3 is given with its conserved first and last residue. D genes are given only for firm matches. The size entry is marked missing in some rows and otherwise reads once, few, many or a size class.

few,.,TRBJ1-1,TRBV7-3,TGTGCCAGCAGCTTAAACGCAGGGGAGAACACTGAAGCTTTCTTT,CASSLNAGENTEAFF
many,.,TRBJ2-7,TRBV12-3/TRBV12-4,TGTGCCAGCAGTCCACCTGGACAGATCTCCTACGAGCAGTACTTC,CASSPPGQISYEQYF
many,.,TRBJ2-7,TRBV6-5,TGTGCCAGCAGTTTATCCGGGGGACTCTACGAGCAGTACTTC,CASSLSGGLYEQYF
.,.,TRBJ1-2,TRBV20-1,TGCAGTGCCAGCGGCGGGAACTATGGCTACACCTTC,CSASGGNYGYTF
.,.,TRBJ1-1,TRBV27,TGTGCCAGCAGCAATCCAGTGGGAAATGAAGCTTTCTTT,CASSNPVGNEAFF
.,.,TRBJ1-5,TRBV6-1,TGTGCCAGCAGTGATTGGGGTAACCCGAAGGATCAGCCCCAGCATTTT,CASSDWGNPKDQPQHF
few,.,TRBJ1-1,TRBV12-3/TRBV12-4,TGTGCCAGCAGTGCCCGGACAAGCAAGAACACTGAAGCTTTCTTT,CASSARTSKNTEAFF
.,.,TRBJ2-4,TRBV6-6,TGTGCCACCGGGTATACAAACATTCAGTACTTC,CATGYTNIQYF
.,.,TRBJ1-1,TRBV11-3,TGTGCCAGCGAGACTAACACTGAAGCTTTCTTT,CASETNTEAFF
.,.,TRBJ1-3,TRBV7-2,TGTGCCAGCAGCTTAGTCGGTTACGTTTCTGGAAACACCATATATTTT,CASSLVGYVSGNTIYF
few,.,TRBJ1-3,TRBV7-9,TGTGCCAGCAGCTTAGGGAGCTCTGGAAACACCATATATTTT,CASSLGSSGNTIYF
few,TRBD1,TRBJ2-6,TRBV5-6,TGTGCCAGCAGCGCCTATACAGGGGCTGGGGCCAACGTCCTGACTTTC,CASSAYTGAGANVLTF
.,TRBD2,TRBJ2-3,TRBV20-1,TGCACTGCTCGAAGAACTAGCGGAAGCACAGATACGCAGTATTTT,CTARRTSGSTDTQYF
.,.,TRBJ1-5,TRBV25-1,TGTGCCAGCAGTGCGGGGACCAATCAGCCCCAGCATTTT,CASSAGTNQPQHF
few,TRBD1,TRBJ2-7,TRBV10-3,TGTGCCACCAGAGGACCGGGACAGTCCTACGAGCAGTACTTC,CATRGPGQSYEQYF
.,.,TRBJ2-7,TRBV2,TGTGCCAGCAGTGATTGGTCGGACTACTCCTACGAGCAGTACTTC,CASSDWSDYSYEQYF
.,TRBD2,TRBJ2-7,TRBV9,TGTGCCAGCAGCGGACCCGGAACTAGCGGGGTCCACGAGCAGTACTTC,CASSGPGTSGVHEQYF